This T cell receptor beta chain is from a study of T cell changes during pregnancy in multiple sclerosis (dated by TCRdb to between 2018 and 2021). With respect to the entire study: In women with multiple sclerosis, the researchers looked at how the T cell repertoire shifted as pregnancy progressed.

A distance of 14 bases separates the germline ends of V and J, which lose 5 bases and 1 base respectively. The CDR3, from cysteine to phenylalanine, totals 15 residues. Left in the record is the CDR3 DNA by itself, 45 bases read in frame from the first base. Per the germline V gene, SGDLS is the CDR1 and YYNGEE is the CDR2. Library generation was performed with the immunoSEQ multiplex PCR assay. The clones in this table, taken by TCRdb from immuneACCESS, are in-frame only. Not every clone is retained; where verified, under half of the shortfall comes from an unresolved V gene, and the cause of the rest is unknown. The sample includes 20,000 to 25,000 clones, with 85% to 95% observed a single time. The top ten hold roughly 0.68% of the sample. Comments on this clone: It has no known antigen specificity. One base away there is no much larger clone; base qualities are not given.

This sequence uses TRBV9 and TRBJ2-3; a tentative D match to TRBD2 spans 6 bases. Specimen: CD4+ T cells from peripheral blood mononuclear cells, collected in the third trimester of pregnancy. The origin of this receptor is a female donor with multiple sclerosis, enrolled in a pregnancy study. The DNA sequence follows: TGTGCCAGCAGTGGGGCGGGGTTCGGCACAGATACGCAGTATTTT. Translated, this is CASSGAGFGTDTQYF.